This note documents a single T cell receptor (beta chain) sequence. The antigen is not known. Between the trimmed V and J ends, which lost 6 bases and 2 bases, there was a span of 16 bases. Germline values: CDR1 MDHEN, CDR2 SYDVKM. The CDR3 has 15 amino acids. Sequenced by immunoSEQ multiplex PCR; TCRdb stores in-frame clones only, minus some. This sample has about 46,000 clones; around 90% occur once, and the top ten carry around 10%. The data stem from a study of OX40 agonist ivuxolimab in advanced cancers. Study overall: Ivuxolimab is a fully human IgG2 antibody that activates OX40 (CD134). Study findings and constraints: More expanded clones were found, on average, in CD8+ than in CD4+ T cells. Expansion of clones was among the lowest in partial responders at 0.1-3.0 mg/kg.

The material was CD4+ or CD8+ T cells sorted from blood, obtained in a trial of the OX40 agonist ivuxolimab. The source is an adult with an advanced solid tumor such as melanoma, head and neck, liver or kidney cancer. The chain links TRBV28 to TRBJ2-5; D gene uncertain. CDR3: CASRYKLKAQETQYF. CDR3 nucleotide sequence: TGTGCCAGCAGGTACAAACTTAAGGCGCAAGAGACCCAGTACTTC. Looking up the rest from reference TRBV28 and TRBJ2-5 gives the full variable domain: DVKVTQSSRYLVKRTGEKVFLECVQDMDHENMFWYRQDPGLGLRLIYFSYDVKMKEKGDIPEGYSVSREKKERFSLILESASTNQTSMYLCASRYKLKAQETQYFGPGTRLLVL.